These 21 T cell receptor beta chains came from one sample sequenced in a study of blood T cells in healthy people across ages. The use of a sample-barcoded 5' primer and a J-beta primer mix characterized a second PCR of 7 to 11 cycles. TCRdb re-derived calls from the 5' RACE reads in MiXCR, one entry per CDR3 protein. The sample has 790,000 or so distinct CDR3 sequences, more than 50% seen once. Material: blood. These receptors were taken from a man in his forties in good health.

The chain recombines TRBV6-1 with TRBJ2-3; no definite D call. The CDR3 contains 15 residues. Germline V gene lookup returns CDR1 MNHNS and CDR2 SASEGT. V dropped 1 base and J dropped 1 base, with 9 bases sitting between them. The DNA for the CDR3 is TGTGCCAGCAGTGAAGACAGTACCCGCACAGATACGCAGTATTTT. The encoded protein is CASSEDSTRTDTQYF.

The chain combines TRBV4-3 with TRBJ2-7; D gene unclear. Germline lookup yields CDR1 LGHNA and CDR2 YSLEER. This CDR3 contains 15 residues. V lost 0 bases and J 3 bases, leaving 12 bases between the germline ends. CDR3 sequence: CASSQDTRRFYEQYF. In DNA, the CDR3 is TGCGCCAGCAGCCAAGACACCCGAAGATTCTACGAGCAGTACTTC.

This clonotype was detected a few times. The CDR3 is CASSILEGYTF. In DNA, the CDR3 is TGTGCCAGTAGTATTCTTGAAGGCTACACCTTC. The chain carries TRBV19 and TRBJ1-2, with D hard to call. Germline CDR1 LNHDA, CDR2 SQIVND (reference sequence). With 3 bases removed from V and 8 bases from J, the gap between germline ends came to 7 bases. CDR3 size: 11 residues.

The chain recombines TRBV20-1 with TRBJ2-1; 13 nucleotides agree with TRBD2. The CDR3 consists of 15 residues. The V segment lost 5 bases and the J segment 9 bases; nucleotides outside the gene matches: 10. CDR1 and CDR2 from the germline V gene are DFQATT and SNEGSKA (reference sequence). CDR3 sequence reads: CSAAPRTSGSSEQFF. The CDR3 bases are TGCAGTGCTGCCCCCCGGACTAGCGGGAGTAGTGAGCAGTTCTTC.

This clonotype was seen a handful of times. The gene calls are TRBV4-3 and TRBJ2-5; perhaps TRBD1 as D (6 bases). The germline V gene has CDR1 LGHNA and CDR2 YSLEER. The CDR3 totals 14 residues. V dropped 2 bases and J dropped 2 bases, with 9 bases sitting between them. CDR3 amino acids: CASSQNRAQETQYF. In DNA, the CDR3 is TGCGCCAGCAGCCAAAACAGGGCACAAGAGACCCAGTACTTC.

The genes are TRBV5-1 and TRBJ2-5; 10 bases map to TRBD2. Trimming at V came to 0 bases and at J to 2 bases, leaving 1 base not matched to a gene. The CDR3 is 15 residues long. The germline CDR1 and CDR2 sequences are SGHRS and YFSETQ. CDR3 region: CASSLGTSGQETQYF. The CDR3 DNA sequence: TGCGCCAGCAGCTTGGGGACTAGCGGACAAGAGACCCAGTACTTC.

The chain joins TRBV7-2 to TRBJ2-1; no reliable D call. The CDR3 length is 12 residues. The V and J ends lost 5 bases and 9 bases respectively, with 11 bases between them. In germline, CDR1 is SGHTA, CDR2 FQGNSA. The CDR3 reads CASSTRYSEQFF. The DNA for the CDR3 is TGTGCCAGCAGCACAAGATATTCTGAGCAGTTCTTC.

This chain joins TRBV24-1 and TRBJ2-6; no clear D. This CDR3 is 18 amino acids long. Looked up from germline, CDR1 is KGHDR and CDR2 is SFDVKD. Trimming pared 3 bases from V and 0 bases from J, leaving 14 bases between. CDR3 amino acids: CATSDGVGSSSGANVLTF. The CDR3 DNA reads TGTGCCACCAGTGATGGGGTAGGGTCGAGCTCTGGGGCCAACGTCCTGACTTTC.

V gene TRBV20-1 combines with J gene TRBJ1-4, with D unresolved. The V gene's germline CDR1 is DFQATT and CDR2 SNEGSKA (reference sequence). With 0 bases removed from V and 3 bases from J, the gap between germline ends came to 5 bases. The CDR3 consists of 13 residues. In DNA, the CDR3 is TGCAGTGCTAGAGAAGGAGCTAATGAAAAACTGTTTTTT. Residues: CSAREGANEKLFF.

V and J are TRBV28 and TRBJ1-2; tentatively, D is TRBD1 (5 bases). The CDR3 has 14 residues. Per germline, CDR1 MDHEN and CDR2 SYDVKM. V gave up 4 bases and J gave up 8 bases, with 17 bases separating them. This CDR3 reads CASSSLGLRGGYTF. The CDR3 DNA sequence: TGTGCCAGCAGTTCCCTGGGACTCCGAGGGGGCTACACCTTC.

To note about this clonotype: At one end, the junction sequence differs from germline, possibly due to a read error. The chain employs TRBV7-9 and TRBJ2-7; no clear D gene. This CDR3 region has 12 residues. Germline loops: CDR1 SEHNR, CDR2 FQNEAQ (reference sequence). In nucleotides, the CDR3 is TGTGCCGGCAGCTTAAACACCTACGAGCAGTACTTC. It is translated as CAGSLNTYEQYF.

The chain recombines TRBV27 with TRBJ2-1; 7 positions match TRBD1. This CDR3 has 15 amino acids. The V and J ends lost 5 bases and 5 bases, in that order; junction bases with no gene match: 9. Germline assignment: CDR1 MNHEY and CDR2 SMNVEV (reference sequence). The CDR3 loop reads CASSTVRDSDNEQFF. The CDR3 DNA reads as TGTGCCAGCAGTACGGTCCGGGACAGCGACAATGAGCAGTTCTTC.

J is TRBJ2-5 and V is TRBV27, with D possibly TRBD2 on 5 matching bases. The CDR3 runs 15 residues. The ends were cut back, 6 bases at V and 3 bases at J, with 17 bases in the middle. Germline CDR1 is MNHEY and CDR2 is SMNVEV (reference sequence). CDR3 sequence (DNA): TGTGCCAGCAGCCCCGACTACACAGATAAAGAGACCCAGTACTTC. This codes for CASSPDYTDKETQYF.

The chain combines TRBV2 with TRBJ2-3; D is unclear. Germline lookup yields CDR1 SNHLY and CDR2 FYNNEI. Trimming stripped 3 bases from V and 7 bases from J, with 11 bases between. The length of the CDR3 is 13 residues. The CDR3 nucleotides read TGTGCCAGCAGTGAGGACCTTGAGCATACGCAGTATTTT. This encodes CASSEDLEHTQYF.

The chain couples TRBV3-1 to TRBJ1-5, with a weak D call TRBD1 (6 bases). V dropped 3 bases and J dropped 5 bases, with 14 bases sitting between them. The CDR3 is 15 amino acids. Germline V gene lookup returns CDR1 LGHDT and CDR2 YNNKEL (reference sequence). The CDR3 spells CASSHSNRDHQPQHF. CDR3 nucleotides: TGTGCCAGCAGCCACAGCAACAGGGACCATCAGCCCCAGCATTTT.

This clonotype has only a few counts. This sequence joins TRBV9 and TRBJ2-1; no clear D. This CDR3 contains 14 residues. V lost 0 bases to trimming and J lost 9 bases, with 13 bases between them. CDR1 and CDR2 from the germline V gene are SGDLS and YYNGEE. In DNA form, the CDR3 reads TGTGCCAGCAGCGTAGGGGGAAGTTCTCCTGAGCAGTTCTTC. It translates to CASSVGGSSPEQFF.

The sample holds a few counts of this clonotype. The J gene is TRBJ1-2, the V gene TRBV6-5; 8 bases match TRBD1. The CDR3 contains 15 residues. With 4 bases clipped from V and 6 bases from J, the junction kept 10 bases outside the gene matches. CDR1 MNHEY and CDR2 SVGAGI come from the germline V gene. CDR3 sequence reads: CASSSTWDRFHGYTF. The CDR3 DNA reads as TGTGCCAGCAGTTCCACGTGGGACAGGTTCCATGGCTACACCTTC.

The chain carries TRBV20-1 and TRBJ1-1, with a possible D match to TRBD1 (6 bases). CDR1 DFQATT and CDR2 SNEGSKA come from the germline V gene (reference sequence). Between the trimmed V and J ends, which lost 6 bases and 0 bases, there was a span of 14 bases. The CDR3 spans 14 residues. DNA of the CDR3: TGCAGTGCAAGTATGGGACACATGAACACTGAAGCTTTCTTT. This sequence encodes CSASMGHMNTEAFF.

The chain employs TRBV20-1 and TRBJ2-6; D is perhaps TRBD1 (6 bases). The V end lost 2 bases, the J end lost 0 bases, and 17 bases lay between the germline ends. The CDR3 is 18 residues long. Germline CDR1 DFQATT, CDR2 SNEGSKA (reference sequence). CDR3 loop: CSARTAGDHLSGANVLTF. The DNA for the CDR3 is TGCAGTGCTAGAACAGCAGGGGATCACCTCTCTGGGGCCAACGTCCTGACTTTC.

The rearrangement uses TRBV11-2 and TRBJ1-6; weak D call: TRBD1 (5 bases). Deletions cut 4 bases from V and 10 bases from J, with 20 bases between. CDR1 is SGHAT, CDR2 FQNNGV, per germline. This CDR3 contains 16 residues. Here the CDR3 reads CASSSIRDGAGSPLHF. CDR3 nucleotides: TGTGCCAGCAGCTCTATTCGGGACGGAGCGGGCTCACCCCTCCACTTT.

This clonotype was seen only a few times. The chain combines TRBV18 with TRBJ1-2, with TRBD1 as a possible D gene (5 bases). Germline CDR1 is KGHSH and CDR2 is LQKENI. There are 13 residues in the CDR3. The V end was cut by 2 bases, the J end by 12 bases, with 16 bases between. This CDR3 is CASSPGPGRTDTF. The DNA for the CDR3 is TGTGCCAGCTCACCAGGTCCAGGGAGGACGGACACCTTC.